A selection of T cell receptor beta chains follows, all from one sample in a study of blood T cell repertoires in COVID-19. Repertoires were generated with immunoSEQ multiplex PCR, while TCRdb's copy carries only in-frame clones and drops some. Found here are approximately 210,000 clones, 86% of them singletons; the top ten hold 2.2%. Sequenced input: peripheral blood. These TCRs come from a man between 25 and 39 years old who had recovered from COVID-19. Each CDR3 is given without its conserved first and last residue. A D gene is named only where the DNA matches it firmly.

j_call | v_call | d_call | cdr3_aa
TRBJ2-7 | TRBV11-3 | TRBD2 | ASSLAGGSYEQY
TRBJ1-1 | TRBV3-1/TRBV3-2 | - | ASSSGQRRTEAF
TRBJ2-2 | TRBV19 | TRBD1 | ASSKRDRGAGELF
TRBJ2-2 | TRBV3-1/TRBV3-2 | - | ASSRSVGNTGELF
TRBJ2-7 | TRBV15 | - | ATSREGDSYEQY
TRBJ2-7 | TRBV27 | - | ASFAFQGNEQY
TRBJ1-1 | TRBV11-2 | - | ASRRPGGRGTEAF
TRBJ1-5 | TRBV19 | - | ASSIGGAGSH
TRBJ1-3 | TRBV11-3 | TRBD1 | ASSPGQGRESGNTIY
TRBJ2-2 | TRBV24-1 | TRBD1 | ATSGPPGTGETGELF
TRBJ2-5 | TRBV18 | - | ASSRLQETQY
TRBJ2-3 | TRBV29-1 | TRBD1 | SARTGGRSDTQY
TRBJ1-6 | TRBV3-1/TRBV3-2 | - | ASSQRSRSPLH
TRBJ1-1 | TRBV12-5 | - | ASGLHQGWTEAF
TRBJ1-3 | TRBV3-1/TRBV3-2 | - | ASSQRETVSGNTIY
TRBJ1-1 | TRBV6-5 | TRBD1 | ASLDRGVMNTEAF
TRBJ1-2 | TRBV28 | - | ASSLERVSVGYGYT
TRBJ2-7 | TRBV27 | - | ASSNLLQGNRYEQY
TRBJ1-2 | TRBV10-1 | - | ASSYGQSFYGYT
TRBJ2-5 | TRBV6-5 | TRBD2 | ASRRGGLGETQY
TRBJ1-6 | TRBV2 | - | ASSEGQRSSYNSPLH